This T cell receptor (beta chain) originates from a study of T cell responses to AZD1222 COVID-19 vaccine. Per the germline V gene, CDR1 is LNHDA and CDR2 is SQIVND (reference sequence). CDR3 size: 16 residues. Trimming removed 4 bases from V and 2 bases from J; junction bases left unmatched: 10. A note on this clone: Its antigen is undetermined.

General observations from the study: Seropositive AZD1222 recipients at baseline numbered only five to seven. Sampling captured repertoires only after the peak T cell response.

Sequencing used immunoSEQ multiplex PCR; TCRdb keeps in-frame clones, though not all of them. The data hold about 120,000 clones, with 85% to 90% observed a single time. The sequencing used peripheral blood, collected 28 days after the second AZD1222 dose. This receptor was identified in an adult who received the AZD1222 COVID-19 vaccine. The chain couples TRBV19 to TRBJ2-7, with 8 bases that match TRBD1. CDR3 coding DNA: TGTGCCAGTAGTACCGCCCGGACAGGGAGTCCCTACGAGCAGTACTTC. Translation gives CASSTARTGSPYEQYF. The full variable domain, in which reference TRBV19 and TRBJ2-7 provide the parts outside the CDR3, is DGGITQSPKYLFRKEGQNVTLSCEQNLNHDAMYWYRQDPGQGLRLIYYSQIVNDFQKGDIAEGYSVSREKKESFPLTVTSAQKNPTAFYLCASSTARTGSPYEQYFGPGTRLTVT.